Sequencing of this TCR beta chain was carried out in a study of shared clonotypes between healthy human individuals. Study conclusions and caveats: Larger estimated richness was generally recorded for naive subsets relative to memory subsets.

As concerns this clone: What it binds is not known.

The germline V gene encodes CDR1 SGHRS and CDR2 YFSETQ. The CDR3 has 14 amino acids. V lost 4 bases to trimming and J lost 8 bases; unmatched junction nucleotides: 7. Generated by immunoSEQ multiplex PCR, the TCRdb table keeps only in-frame clones and is missing some. The sample consists of over a million clones, 70% to 80% of them appearing once. This TCR derives from a young man in good health. The chain carries TRBV5-1 and TRBJ1-4; TRBD1 agrees at 8 bases. The sequencing input was memory CD4+ T cells sorted from blood. Noted subset: CD45RA-negative fraction. CDR3 sequence: CASSNGTGGEKLFF. The CDR3 nucleotides are TGCGCCAGCAGCAATGGGACAGGAGGAGAAAAACTGTTTTTT.